Following are 8 T cell receptor beta chains from one sample sequenced in a study of a mutant IDH1 vaccine in newly diagnosed glioma. Time point given: baseline, week 1 (first vaccination visit). Treatment given: pre-vaccination baseline after standard-of-care therapy. Sequencing was performed with immunoSEQ multiplex PCR; in TCRdb, only in-frame clones are kept and a portion is missing. The sample includes around 60,000 clones, more than 85% of them seen just once. The sample was PBMCs, taken from a glioma patient treated with radiotherapy, temozolomide or both. The source of these receptors is a man in his forties or fifties with glioma.

The chain has TRBV7-8 and TRBJ2-7; 10 positions match TRBD2. Trimming at V came to 0 bases and at J to 4 bases, leaving 6 bases not matched to a gene. Germline lookup yields CDR1 SGHVS and CDR2 FQNEAQ. This CDR3 region has 16 residues. The CDR3 DNA sequence: TGTGCCAGCAGCTTAGCGCCTAGCGGGAGAAGGTACGAGCAGTACTTC. Translated, it gives CASSLAPSGRRYEQYF.

The J gene is TRBJ2-4, the V gene TRBV2; TRBD2 matches at 8 bases. This CDR3 comprises 13 residues. V lost 10 bases and J lost 0; bases outside the gene matches: 2. Germline assignment: CDR1 SNHLY and CDR2 FYNNEI. The CDR3 DNA reads as TGTGCCACGGGGGGGGAAGCCAAAAACATTCAGTACTTC. Its translation: CATGGEAKNIQYF.

V and J are TRBV11-3 and TRBJ1-1, with D unclear. The CDR3 sequence is 13 residues long. The V and J ends lost 0 bases and 1 base respectively, with 3 bases between them. Per germline, CDR1 SGHNT and CDR2 YENEEA. In DNA, the CDR3 is TGTGCCAGCAGCTTAGATACGAACACTGAAGCTTTCTTT. This codes for CASSLDTNTEAFF.

The chain carries TRBV5-1 and TRBJ1-1; maybe TRBD1 (6 bases). This CDR3 has 16 residues. Germline V gene data show CDR1 as SGHRS and CDR2 as YFSETQ. Trimming shortened V by 4 bases and J by 1 base, and 17 bases separated the two germline ends. DNA of the CDR3: TGCGCCAGCAGCCTATGGACAGCCGCCCCGAACACTGAAGCTTTCTTT. Translated: CASSLWTAAPNTEAFF.

The chain carries TRBV5-1 and TRBJ2-1; TRBD2 is a possible D gene (6 bases). The germline V gene encodes CDR1 SGHRS and CDR2 YFSETQ. The V end lost 3 bases, the J end lost 4 bases, and 20 bases lay between the germline ends. This CDR3 comprises 17 residues. The CDR3 sequence: CASSSVSVGRLYNEQFF. As DNA, the CDR3 is TGCGCCAGCAGCTCCGTATCGGTGGGGAGGTTATACAATGAGCAGTTCTTC.

The chain joins TRBV4-3 to TRBJ2-6; unclear D gene. The CDR3 extends over 16 amino acids. V shed 0 bases and J shed 4 bases, with 10 bases lying between them. Germline-derived CDR1 and CDR2 are LGHNA and YSLEER. Here the CDR3 reads CASSQDNTRGANVLTF. For the CDR3, the DNA is TGCGCCAGCAGCCAAGATAACACACGGGGGGCCAACGTCCTGACTTTC.

The CDR3: CASSPDFPAEQYF. In DNA form, the CDR3 reads TGCGCCAGCAGCCCGGACTTCCCCGCGGAGCAGTACTTC. The chain links TRBV5-1 to TRBJ2-7; D perhaps matches TRBD2 (5 bases). Germline V gene sequence: CDR1 SGHRS, CDR2 YFSETQ. This CDR3 spans 13 amino acids. Trimming pared 4 bases from V and 7 bases from J, leaving 15 bases between.

The gene calls are TRBV10-2 and TRBJ1-5, with TRBD1 as a possible D gene (5 bases). V was clipped by 6 bases and J by 2 bases, with 11 bases between them. This CDR3 has 14 residues. Germline CDR1 reads WSHSY; CDR2 reads SAAADI. The CDR3: CASRGTAGNQPQHF. CDR3 nucleotide sequence: TGCGCCAGCAGGGGGACGGCGGGCAATCAGCCCCAGCATTTT.